This T cell receptor beta chain was recorded in a study of OX40 agonist ivuxolimab in advanced cancers. Sequencing used immunoSEQ multiplex PCR; TCRdb keeps in-frame clones, though not all of them. The sample yields roughly 36,000 clones, approximately 89% seen once. Whole-study findings and limits: Near-lowest levels of clonal expansion characterized partial responders at 0.1-3.0 mg/kg. A proportion of nonresponders additionally exhibited low normalized T-cell clonal expansion. More expanded clones were found, on average, in CD8+ than in CD4+ T cells.

V gave up 4 bases and J gave up 1 base; unmatched junction bases: 6. The CDR3 runs 15 residues. Germline CDR1 and CDR2: ENHRY and SYGVKD. About this clone itself: No antigen is known for it.

V gene TRBV10-3 combines with J gene TRBJ2-7, with TRBD2 matching 8 bases. Here the sequenced sample was CD4+ or CD8+ T cells sorted from blood, taken in a trial of the OX40 agonist ivuxolimab. The receptor's source is an adult with an advanced solid tumor such as melanoma, head and neck, liver or kidney cancer. CDR3 nucleotides: TGTGCCATCAGTGGGGATAGCGGGACTTCCTACGAGCAGTACTTC. As protein: CAISGDSGTSYEQYF.